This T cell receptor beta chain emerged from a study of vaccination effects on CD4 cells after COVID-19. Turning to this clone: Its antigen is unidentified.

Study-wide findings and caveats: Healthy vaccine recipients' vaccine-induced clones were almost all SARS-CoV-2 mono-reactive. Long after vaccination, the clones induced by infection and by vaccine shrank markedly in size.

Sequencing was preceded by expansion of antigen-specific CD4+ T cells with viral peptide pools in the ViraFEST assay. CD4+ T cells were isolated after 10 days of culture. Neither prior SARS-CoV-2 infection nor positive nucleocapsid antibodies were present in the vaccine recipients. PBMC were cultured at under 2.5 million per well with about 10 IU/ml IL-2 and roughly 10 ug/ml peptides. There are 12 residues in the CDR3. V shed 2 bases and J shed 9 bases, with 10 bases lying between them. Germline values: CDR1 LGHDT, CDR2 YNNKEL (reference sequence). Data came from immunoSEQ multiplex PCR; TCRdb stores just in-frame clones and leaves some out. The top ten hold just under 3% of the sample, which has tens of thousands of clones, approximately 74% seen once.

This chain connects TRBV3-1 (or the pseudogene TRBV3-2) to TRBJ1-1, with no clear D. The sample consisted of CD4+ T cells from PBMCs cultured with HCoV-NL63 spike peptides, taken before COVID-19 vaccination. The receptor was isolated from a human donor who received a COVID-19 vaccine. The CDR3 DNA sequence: TGTGCCAGCAGCCAAAGGGAGCGTAAAGCTTTCTTT. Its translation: CASSQRERKAFF.